The subject of this entry is one T cell receptor (beta chain). A far larger clone is just one base off, so this is likely a read error. The sample belongs to a study of shared clonotypes between healthy human individuals. In the study's own analysis: There were no quality scores in the junction-only immunoSEQ sequences, so filtering differed. Profiled with immunoSEQ multiplex PCR; TCRdb holds only in-frame clones, not every one. V and J calls and clone size are copied from that table; D and trimming were computed from the DNA. The profile shows roughly 1,000,000 clones, roughly 74% of them singletons. The authors divided CD4+ cells into CD45RA+ naive and CD45RA-negative memory subsets. Germline values: CDR1 MGHRA, CDR2 YSYEKL. This CDR3 has 15 amino acids. V lost 1 base and J 3 bases, leaving 10 bases between the germline ends.

This clonotype was obtained from a man between 18 and 29 years old in good health. Some clones in this sample may be carry-over from other donors' samples. The V and J genes are TRBV4-1 and TRBJ1-5; no firm D call. What was sequenced was memory CD4+ T cells from PBMCs. The subset here: CD45RA-negative fraction. The CDR3 protein is CASSQVPQDNQPQHF. Written as DNA, the CDR3 is TGCGCCAGCAGCCAAGTCCCGCAGGACAATCAGCCCCAGCATTTT.